The clone carrying this T cell receptor (beta chain) was found many times. What it binds is unknown. This record comes from a study of identical twins. Study results and caveats: Within monozygotic twins, out-of-frame TCR alpha sharing was underestimated by the models. Analyses of zero insertions could be partly confounded by invariant MAIT and iNKT cells. Within beta out-of-frame sequences, the excess sharing observed between twins was weaker.

A universal primer site arose from template switching, and cDNA bore unique molecular identifiers. TCRdb re-called the 5' RACE reads through MiXCR, storing one row per CDR3 protein. The data show 690,000 or so distinct CDR3 sequences, 8.5% to 9.5% seen once. V was shortened by 2 bases and J by 0 bases, with 4 bases between the two germline ends. CDR1 is ENHRY, CDR2 SYGVKD, per germline. The CDR3 has 13 residues. This same sample was also part of a study on yellow fever vaccine responses in identical twins.

The chain joins TRBV10-3 to TRBJ1-1; D is unclear. The sequence came from a woman between 18 and 30 years old in good health. The sample comprised PBMCs. CDR3 DNA sequence: TGTGCCATCAGTGAGAAGGTGAACACTGAAGCTTTCTTT. The encoded protein is CAISEKVNTEAFF.